The sequence of this T cell receptor beta chain was determined in a study of low-dose radiotherapy and immunotherapy resistance in tumors. Study background: Every six weeks patients received intravenous ipilimumab 1 mg/kg, and every two weeks they received intravenous nivolumab 240 mg.

TRAV- and TRBV-specific primers were used for first-strand cDNA, which covered alpha and beta chains. Amplification of TCRs used a constant-region primer and V-primer adapter for approximately 19 PCR cycles. TCRdb reanalysed the reads using MiXCR and keeps one entry per CDR3 protein. The sample consists of 30,000 to 40,000 distinct CDR3 sequences, roughly 20% of them appearing once. This sample's time point: after trial treatment. Regarding treatment: LDRT plus nivolumab, ipilimumab, low-dose cyclophosphamide and aspirin (RACIN trial). Nivolumab, ipilimumab, aspirin, low-dose cyclophosphamide and low-dose radiotherapy were given to donors. Per germline, CDR1 DFQATT and CDR2 SNEGSKA (reference sequence). The CDR3 runs 14 residues. J was trimmed by 5 bases and V by 1 base; bases with no gene match: 6. This clonotype showed up many times.

The sequence was obtained from a female donor with ovarian cancer. This chain links TRBV20-1 with TRBJ2-3, with 7 bases identical to TRBD1. Material: PBMCs, obtained after low-dose radiotherapy plus immunotherapy. The CDR3 DNA follows: TGCAGTGCTAGAGTACCGGGACAGCAAGATACGCAGTATTTT. This codes for CSARVPGQQDTQYF.